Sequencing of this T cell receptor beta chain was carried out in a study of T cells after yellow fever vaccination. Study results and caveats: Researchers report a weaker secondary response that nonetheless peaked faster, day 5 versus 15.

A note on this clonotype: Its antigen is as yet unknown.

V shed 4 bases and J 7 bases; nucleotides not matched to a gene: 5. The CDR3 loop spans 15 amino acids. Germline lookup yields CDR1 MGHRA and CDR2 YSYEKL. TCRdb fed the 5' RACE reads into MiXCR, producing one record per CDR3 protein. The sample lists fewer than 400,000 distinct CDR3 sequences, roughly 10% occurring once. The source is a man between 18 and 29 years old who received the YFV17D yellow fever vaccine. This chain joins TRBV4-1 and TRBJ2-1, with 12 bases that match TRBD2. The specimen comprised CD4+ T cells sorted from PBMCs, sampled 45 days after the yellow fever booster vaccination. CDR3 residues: CASSRPSGGANEQFF. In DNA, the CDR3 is TGCGCCAGCAGCCGACCTAGCGGGGGGGCAAATGAGCAGTTCTTC.